This TCR beta chain derives from a study of cytomegalovirus exposure and HLA in healthy donors. TCRdb's copy holds only in-frame clones and misses some; the assay was immunoSEQ multiplex PCR. The table lists under 100,000 clones, approximately 96% of them singletons, with over 0.7% in the top ten. V lost 4 bases to trimming and J lost 2 bases; unmatched junction nucleotides: 6. The germline V gene has CDR1 MNHEY and CDR2 SMNVEV (reference sequence). This CDR3 spans 17 amino acids. The sample was PBMCs. The chain carries TRBV27 and TRBJ2-1, with 12 bases identical to TRBD2. The source is a man between 18 and 35 years old in good health and CMV-seronegative. The CDR3 DNA reads as TGTGCCAGCAGTTCCTTTGCTAGCGGGAGGGCCTACAATGAGCAGTTCTTC. Translated, it gives CASSSFASGRAYNEQFF.